This entry features one T cell receptor (beta chain) sequence. What antigen it recognizes has not been identified. Per-base qualities were not stored, and no clone one base away is much larger. The data were obtained in a study of response to subunit inactivated influenza vaccine (dated by TCRdb to between 2018 and 2020). Concerning the study at large: Deep quantitative T cell receptor repertoire profiling was used in the study to track responses to a trivalent subunit inactivated influenza vaccine. General conclusions and limits of the study: The authors proposed that each seasonal influenza vaccination may bring in only a limited number of new T cells.

Library method: RT-PCR. The sample was run on an Illumina HiSeq 2500. TCRdb reworked the public reads: Q25 trimming with fastp, MiXCR clone assembly, productive beta chains retained. Each entry merges the rows of one CDR3 protein and shows their most common DNA and genes. The sample records 150,000 to 200,000 distinct CDR3 sequences, about 10% of which are singletons. The ten biggest clones cover roughly 36% of the sample. The starting material was CD8+ T cells sorted from PBMCs, obtained 23 to 25 months after vaccination. The sequence came from a man in his fifties or sixties who received an inactivated influenza vaccine. Donor details come from another sample of the same person, matched by shared clones.

The DNA reads as follows: TGTGCCAGCAGCGCGGACAGGGGGACCAACGAGCAGTACTTC. It specifies CASSADRGTNEQYF. Recombination connected TRBV7-8 to TRBJ2-7; 10 bases in the middle match TRBD1. Reading from cysteine to phenylalanine, the CDR3 counts 14 amino acids. Just the 42-base CDR3 DNA is kept, in frame starting at base 1. Germline trimming: 5 bases from V, 5 bases from J; junction bases outside gene matches: 6. Via the germline V gene, CDR1 is SGHVS and CDR2 FQNEAQ.